The T cell receptor beta chain under discussion was sequenced for a study of cytomegalovirus exposure and HLA in healthy donors. Study context: The 120 or so validation repertoires used the same platform as the roughly 700 first-cohort repertoires (as reported by a later analysis).

Per the germline V gene, CDR1 is SGHNT and CDR2 is YYREEE (reference sequence). Trimming removed 4 bases from V and 6 bases from J; junction bases left unmatched: 8. The CDR3 spans 16 residues. Repertoires were generated with immunoSEQ multiplex PCR, while TCRdb's copy carries only in-frame clones and drops some. Of 150,000 to 200,000 clones in the sample, around nine tenths are singletons; the top ten hold 2% to 3%. Concerning this clone itself: The antigen is undetermined.

Study-wide findings and caveats: Reports showed the classifier diagnosing cytomegalovirus status with high specificity and sensitivity. The CMV antigen specificity of a few CMV-associated chains was confirmed through in vitro analysis.

This receptor was taken from a man aged 18 to 30 in good health and CMV-seropositive. Sequencing was done on a sample of PBMCs. The J gene is TRBJ1-6, the V gene TRBV5-4; 9 nucleotides line up with TRBD1. The CDR3: CASSDKTGGSNSPLHF. CDR3 nucleotides: TGTGCCAGCAGCGACAAAACAGGGGGCAGTAATTCACCCCTCCACTTT.